This T cell receptor beta chain emerged from a study of blood T cells in healthy people across ages (dated by TCRdb to about 2015). Context from the whole study: In model experiments, template switching captured about one uniquely barcoded TCR beta cDNA molecule for every two T cells. Donors were grouped into four age groups: young (average about 15 years), middle-aged (less than 40), aged (around 60) and long-lived (approximately 82). The study measured age-related changes in TCR beta repertoire diversity using deep sequencing normalized with unique cDNA molecular identifiers. Using the same blood draw, the study looked at two additional independent replicas of 1 million unique cDNA reads for two donors, one aged 18 to 30 and the other aged 80 or older.

V ends up 5 bases short and J 5 bases short, with an unmatched junction base count of 8. CDR1 and CDR2 (MDHEN, SYDVKM) derive from the germline V gene. Including cysteine and phenylalanine, the CDR3 has 14 amino acids. Only the CDR3 DNA is retained, 42 bases long and in frame from the first base. On this clonotype itself: Its recognized antigen is unknown. No per-base quality is available; no much larger clone lies one base away.

The 39 donors, aged about 6 to 100 years, were systemically healthy Caucasian individuals from Russia. Roughly 10 milliliters of peripheral blood were collected from each donor into EDTA-treated Vacutainer tubes. Ficoll-Paque density-gradient centrifugation was used to isolate PBMCs, with at least 7 million per sample. Total RNA, at least 5.5 micrograms per sample, was extracted from PBMCs with Trizol reagent. Naive CD45RAhigh/CD27high T cell percentages were measured by flow cytometry on a PBMC aliquot from every donor. To prepare the library, 5' RACE was applied. TCRdb records Illumina HiSeq 2500 as the sequencer. A second roughly 6 to 12 cycle PCR used a sample-barcoded 5' primer and a J-beta primer mix. Each TCR beta cDNA molecule received a unique molecular identifier from a template-switch 5' adaptor carrying 12 random nucleotides. At least 2.5 million CDR3-containing paired-end reads were obtained from each sample. First-strand cDNA was synthesized from all RNA with the Mint cDNA synthesis kit, primed by a TRBC-specific oligonucleotide. Following uracil-DNA glycosylase treatment, all cDNA underwent a first 18-cycle PCR with the universal primers M1SS and BC2_uni_R. Turning to the authors' computational methods: Normalization of each sample was performed by random selection of 1 million high-quality reads, each carrying a distinct molecular identifier. Reads with shared molecular identifiers were discarded instead of being binned into consensus sequences. MiTCR, set to a Q25 quality threshold and the strictest error-elimination algorithm, was used for CDR3 identification, clonotype clustering and error correction. A nonparametric unseen species model with Euler transformation was used to estimate lower-bound total TCR beta diversity. The public reads were run again by TCRdb, first through fastp at Q25 and then through MiXCR, and only productive beta chains were kept. Rows merge per CDR3 protein into single entries with the most common DNA and genes. The authors' filters were not applied to this entry. The sample table holds almost 550,000 distinct CDR3 sequences, of which 24% were seen once. The top ten clones comprise around 10% of the sample.

Beyond this particular receptor, the publication reports: Estimates of total diversity based on one million sequenced T cells were considered lower bounds and underestimates. The CMV infection status of donors was not known, potentially confounding age-related changes in expanded clonotypes. Observed TCR beta diversity per million T cells fell roughly linearly with age, and a significant reduction was already apparent by age around 36. Bulk unsorted PBMC profiling prevented conclusive comparison of naive and antigen-experienced compartments. Compared with the aged group, the long-lived group had more naive CD4+ T cells, fewer expanded clones and increased TCR diversity, a pattern suggesting age selection. Observed TCR beta diversity correlated strongly with the percentage of naive T cells measured by flow cytometry.

These data were likewise used in another study, on T cells of mothers and their children. Drawing on the second study: Nine systemically healthy Caucasian individuals served as donors, namely three mothers together with their six children. cDNA synthesis consumed the entire amount of extracted RNA, loaded at around 1.5 ug RNA in each 15 ul reaction. In the second PCR, the M1S primer introduced both the sample barcodes and 2-4 random nucleotides. Over 9 million TCR beta CDR3 reads were obtained for each mother, and approximately 3.2 million reads were obtained for each child. TCR recombination output is similarly shaped by thymic selection in related and unrelated pairs, with a minor effect exerted by inherited differences. Normalized repertoire overlap in related mother-child pairs was always slightly higher than in unrelated mother-child pairs, but the difference was never significant. With a sensitivity of approximately 92 clones per million clonotypes, no persistent microchimeric T cell clones were detected. The study used deep NGS to compare TCR beta repertoires of mothers and children, seeking features distinguishing related mother-child pairs from unrelated individuals. The mean age was roughly 36 +/- 4 years for the mothers and about 12 +/- 4 years for the children. After adapter ligation was performed with NEBNext reagents, the libraries were sequenced on an Illumina HiSeq 2000 with 100+100 nt paired-end reads. To avoid cross-contamination, the mother libraries and the child libraries were prepared a month apart and sequenced in separate runs. Between 500,000 and 2,000,000 distinct TCR beta clonotypes were identified per donor. Naive TCR beta clonotypes were estimated from low-frequency clonotypes matched to each donor's FACS-determined naive share, without sorting.

This TCR came from a boy aged 5-17 years in good health. Sequenced material: blood. The V gene is TRBV28 and the J gene is TRBJ2-5, with 7 central nucleotides matching TRBD1. The nucleotides are TGTGCCAGCAGTGGTCGGGACAGCTGGGAGACCCAGTACTTC. Translated, it reads CASSGRDSWETQYF. When the CDR3 is completed using the reference TRBV28 and TRBJ2-5 genes on either side, the full variable domain is DVKVTQSSRYLVKRTGEKVFLECVQDMDHENMFWYRQDPGLGLRLIYFSYDVKMKEKGDIPEGYSVSREKKERFSLILESASTNQTSMYLCASSGRDSWETQYFGPGTRLLVL.